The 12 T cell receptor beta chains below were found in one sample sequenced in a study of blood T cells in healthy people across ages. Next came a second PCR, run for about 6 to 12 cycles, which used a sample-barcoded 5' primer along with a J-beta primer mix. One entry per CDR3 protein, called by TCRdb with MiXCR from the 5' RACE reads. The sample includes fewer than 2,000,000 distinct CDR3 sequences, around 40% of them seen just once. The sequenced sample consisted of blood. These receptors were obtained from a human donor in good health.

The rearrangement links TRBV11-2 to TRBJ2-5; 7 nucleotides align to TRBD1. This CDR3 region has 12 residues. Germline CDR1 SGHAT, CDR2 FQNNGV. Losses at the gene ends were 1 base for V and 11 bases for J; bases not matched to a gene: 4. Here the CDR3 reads CASSLVGDSQYF. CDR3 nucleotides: TGTGCCAGCAGCTTAGTGGGGGACAGTCAGTACTTC.

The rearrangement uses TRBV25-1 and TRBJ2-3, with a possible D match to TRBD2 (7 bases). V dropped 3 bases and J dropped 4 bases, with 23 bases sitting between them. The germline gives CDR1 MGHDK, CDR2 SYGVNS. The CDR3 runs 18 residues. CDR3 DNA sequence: TGTGCCAGCAGTGATGTTGGAATCGGCGGGGGCTTAGCAGATACGCAGTATTTT. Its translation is CASSDVGIGGGLADTQYF.

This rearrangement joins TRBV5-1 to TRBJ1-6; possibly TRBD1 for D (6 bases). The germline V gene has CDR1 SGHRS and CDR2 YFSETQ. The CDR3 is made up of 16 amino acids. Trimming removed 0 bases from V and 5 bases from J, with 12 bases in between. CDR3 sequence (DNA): TGCGCCAGCAGCTTGGTAGGGGGGACCGATAATTCACCCCTCCACTTT. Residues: CASSLVGGTDNSPLHF.

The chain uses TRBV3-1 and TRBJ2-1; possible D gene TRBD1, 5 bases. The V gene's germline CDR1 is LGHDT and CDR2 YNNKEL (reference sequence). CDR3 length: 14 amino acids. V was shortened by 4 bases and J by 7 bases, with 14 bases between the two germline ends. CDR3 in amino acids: CASSPRAAGNEQFF. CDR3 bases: TGTGCCAGCAGCCCCAGGGCCGCCGGTAATGAGCAGTTCTTC.

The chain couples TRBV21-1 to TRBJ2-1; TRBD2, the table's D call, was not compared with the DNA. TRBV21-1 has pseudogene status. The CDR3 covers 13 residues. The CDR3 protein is CASSNEVAGKQFF. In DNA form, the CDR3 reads TGTGCCAGCAGCAATGAGGTAGCGGGGAAGCAGTTCTTC.

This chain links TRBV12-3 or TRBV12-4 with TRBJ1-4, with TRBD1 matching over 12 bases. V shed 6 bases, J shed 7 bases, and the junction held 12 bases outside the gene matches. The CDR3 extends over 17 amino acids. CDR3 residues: CASSGGTGGAFGEKLFF. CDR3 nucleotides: TGTGCCAGCAGCGGCGGGACAGGGGGCGCATTCGGTGAAAAACTGTTTTTT.

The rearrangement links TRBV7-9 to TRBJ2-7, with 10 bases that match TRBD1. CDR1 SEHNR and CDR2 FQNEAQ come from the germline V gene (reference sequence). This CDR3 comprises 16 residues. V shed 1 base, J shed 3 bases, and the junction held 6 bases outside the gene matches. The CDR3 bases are TGTGCCAGCAGCTTAGGTCTCCGGGACAGGGGCTACGAGCAGTACTTC. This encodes CASSLGLRDRGYEQYF.

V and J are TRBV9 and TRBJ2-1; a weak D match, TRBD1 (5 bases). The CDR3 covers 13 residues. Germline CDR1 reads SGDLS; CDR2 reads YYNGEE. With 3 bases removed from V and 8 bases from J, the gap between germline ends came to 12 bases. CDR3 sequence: CASSATEVDEQFF. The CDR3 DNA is TGTGCCAGCAGCGCGACAGAGGTCGATGAGCAGTTCTTC.

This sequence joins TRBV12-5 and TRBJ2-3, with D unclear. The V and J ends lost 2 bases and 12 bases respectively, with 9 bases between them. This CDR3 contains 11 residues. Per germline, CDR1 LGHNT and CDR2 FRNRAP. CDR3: CASGLPTYQYF. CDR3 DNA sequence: TGTGCTAGTGGTTTGCCCACTTATCAGTATTTT.

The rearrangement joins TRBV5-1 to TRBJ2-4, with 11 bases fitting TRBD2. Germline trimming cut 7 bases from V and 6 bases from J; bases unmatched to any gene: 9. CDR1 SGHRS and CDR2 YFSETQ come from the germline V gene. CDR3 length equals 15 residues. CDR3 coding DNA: TGCGCCAGCGGCCTAGCGGGGGGCAATGGAAACATTCAGTACTTC. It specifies CASGLAGGNGNIQYF. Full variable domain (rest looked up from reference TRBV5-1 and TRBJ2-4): KAGVTQTPRYLIKTRGQQVTLSCSPISGHRSVSWYQQTPGQGLQFLFEYFSETQRNKGNFPGRFSGRQFSNSRSEMNVSTLELGDSALYLCASGLAGGNGNIQYFGAGTRLSVL.

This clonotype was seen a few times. The CDR3 DNA is TGCGCCAGCAGCGTCACGGGACTAAAATCCTACGAGCAGTACTTC. As protein: CASSVTGLKSYEQYF. V and J are TRBV5-1 and TRBJ2-7, with 7 bases aligning to TRBD2. Germline V gene sequence: CDR1 SGHRS, CDR2 YFSETQ. The CDR3 contains 15 residues. Trimming removed 4 bases from V and 1 base from J; junction bases left unmatched: 8. The variable domain in full, with the rest retrieved from reference TRBV5-1 and TRBJ2-7, is KAGVTQTPRYLIKTRGQQVTLSCSPISGHRSVSWYQQTPGQGLQFLFEYFSETQRNKGNFPGRFSGRQFSNSRSEMNVSTLELGDSALYLCASSVTGLKSYEQYFGPGTRLTVT.

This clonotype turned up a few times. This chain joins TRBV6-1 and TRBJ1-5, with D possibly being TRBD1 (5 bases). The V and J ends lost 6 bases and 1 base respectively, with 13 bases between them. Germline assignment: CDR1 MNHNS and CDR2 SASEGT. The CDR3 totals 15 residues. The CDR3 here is CASRGGLLSNQPQHF. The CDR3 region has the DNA TGTGCCAGCAGGGGGGGACTGTTAAGCAATCAGCCCCAGCATTTT.